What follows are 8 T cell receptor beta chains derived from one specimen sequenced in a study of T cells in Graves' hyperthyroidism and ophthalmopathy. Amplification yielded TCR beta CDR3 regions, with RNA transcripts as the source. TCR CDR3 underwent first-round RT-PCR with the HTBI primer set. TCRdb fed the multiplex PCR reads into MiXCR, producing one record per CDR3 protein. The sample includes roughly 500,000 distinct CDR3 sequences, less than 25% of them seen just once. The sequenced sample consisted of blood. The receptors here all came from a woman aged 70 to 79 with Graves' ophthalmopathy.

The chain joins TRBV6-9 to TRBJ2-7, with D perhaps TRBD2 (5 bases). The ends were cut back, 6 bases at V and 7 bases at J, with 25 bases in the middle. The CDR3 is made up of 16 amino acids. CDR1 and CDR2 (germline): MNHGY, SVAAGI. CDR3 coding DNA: TGTGCCAGCAGCCCCCCCGGTCTAGCTCGGACCGGGGAGCAGTACTTC. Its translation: CASSPPGLARTGEQYF.

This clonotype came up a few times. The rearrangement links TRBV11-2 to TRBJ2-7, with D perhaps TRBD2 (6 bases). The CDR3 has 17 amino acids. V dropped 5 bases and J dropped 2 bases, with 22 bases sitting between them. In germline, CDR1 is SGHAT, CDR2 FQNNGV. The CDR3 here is CASSHPLRLVNTYEQYF. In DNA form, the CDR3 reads TGTGCCAGCAGCCACCCCCTTAGACTAGTCAATACCTACGAGCAGTACTTC. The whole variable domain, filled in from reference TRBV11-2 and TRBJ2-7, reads EAGVAQSPRYKIIEKRQSVAFWCNPISGHATLYWYQQILGQGPKLLIQFQNNGVVDDSQLPKDRFSAERLKGVDSTLKIQPAKLEDSAVYLCASSHPLRLVNTYEQYFGPGTRLTVT.

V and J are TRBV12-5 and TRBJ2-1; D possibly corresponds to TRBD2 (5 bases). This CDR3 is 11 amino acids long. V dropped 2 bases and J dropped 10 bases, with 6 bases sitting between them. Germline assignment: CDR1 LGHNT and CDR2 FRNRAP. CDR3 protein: CASGLKREQFF. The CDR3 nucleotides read TGTGCTAGTGGTTTGAAGCGGGAGCAGTTCTTC.

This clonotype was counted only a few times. CDR3 bases: TGTGCCAGCTCCGACCGGGACACGTACGAGCAGTACTTC. Translation gives CASSDRDTYEQYF. J is TRBJ2-7 and V is TRBV18; D perhaps matches TRBD1 (6 bases). Trimming took off 6 bases at V and 4 bases at J, with 13 bases between the two ends. The CDR3 is 13 residues long. CDR1 is KGHSH and CDR2 is LQKENI in the germline V gene.

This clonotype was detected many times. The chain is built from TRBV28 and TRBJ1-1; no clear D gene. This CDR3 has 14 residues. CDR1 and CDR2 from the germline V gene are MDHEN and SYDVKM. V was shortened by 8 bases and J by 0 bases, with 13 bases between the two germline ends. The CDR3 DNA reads TGTGCCAGCGTGGTGTGGAGTATGAACACTGAAGCTTTCTTT. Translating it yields CASVVWSMNTEAFF.

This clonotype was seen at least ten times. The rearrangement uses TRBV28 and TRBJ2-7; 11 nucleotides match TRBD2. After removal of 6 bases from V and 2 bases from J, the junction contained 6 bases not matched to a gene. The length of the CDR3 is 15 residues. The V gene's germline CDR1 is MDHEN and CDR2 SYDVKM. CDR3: CASRNGLAGTYEQYF. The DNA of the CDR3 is TGTGCCAGCAGAAACGGACTAGCGGGCACCTACGAGCAGTACTTC.

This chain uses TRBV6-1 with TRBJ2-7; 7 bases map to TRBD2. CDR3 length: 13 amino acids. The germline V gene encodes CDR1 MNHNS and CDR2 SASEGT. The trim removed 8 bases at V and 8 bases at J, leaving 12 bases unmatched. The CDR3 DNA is TGTGCCAGCGGAACTAGCGACCGCGACAAGCAGTACTTC. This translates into CASGTSDRDKQYF.

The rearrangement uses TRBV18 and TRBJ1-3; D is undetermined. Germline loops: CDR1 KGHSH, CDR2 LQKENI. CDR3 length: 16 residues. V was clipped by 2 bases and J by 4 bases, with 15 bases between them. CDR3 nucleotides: TGTGCCAGCTCACCAGTAGGAGGCAGCGCAGGAAACACCATATATTTT. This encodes CASSPVGGSAGNTIYF.